The entry that follows covers one T cell receptor beta chain sequence. Under the authors' procedure: Estimation of nucleated cell counts was performed using reference gene primer amplification. Profiled with immunoSEQ multiplex PCR; TCRdb holds only in-frame clones, not every one. V, J and clone size derive from that table, while D and trimming were established from the DNA sequence. The sample lists some 700,000 clones; 75% to 90% were seen once. The sample originates from a study of blood T cell repertoires in COVID-19. In the study overall: Spain, Italy and the United States supplied samples that represented acute and convalescent COVID-19. PBMCs, B-cell-depleted T cells, or T cells provided the cDNA or gDNA that made up the material.

V lost 0 bases and J lost 5; bases outside the gene matches: 2. Germline V gene data show CDR1 as SEHNR and CDR2 as FQNEAQ (reference sequence). The CDR3 consists of 14 residues. The chain has TRBV7-9 and TRBJ1-2; TRBD1 matches at 8 bases. The sequence came from a woman aged 18 to 35 with acute or convalescent COVID-19. Sequenced material: peripheral blood. As DNA, the CDR3 is TGTGCCAGCAGCTTAGCGGACAGGGAGTATGGCTACACCTTC. Translation gives CASSLADREYGYTF. The variable domain in full, with the rest retrieved from reference TRBV7-9 and TRBJ1-2, is DTGVSQNPRHKITKRGQNVTFRCDPISEHNRLYWYRQTLGQGPEFLTYFQNEAQLEKSRLLSDRFSAERPKGSFSTLEIQRTEQGDSAMYLCASSLADREYGYTFGSGTRLTVV.